This TCR beta chain was obtained from a study of cytomegalovirus exposure and HLA in healthy donors. PCR involved 60 Vbeta and 13 Jbeta primers. Libraries were prepared by immunoSEQ multiplex PCR; TCRdb keeps only in-frame clonotypes and omits some of them. Of about 160,000 clones in the sample, 80% to 85% were seen once. As for this clone: No antigen is known for it.

Germline CDR1 and CDR2: LNHDA and SQIVND (reference sequence). V lost 6 bases and J 7 bases, leaving 21 bases between the germline ends. There are 16 residues in the CDR3. Findings of the study overall: Across donors, sequencing depth was assumed by presence/absence analyses to be roughly uniform. Listed as cytomegalovirus-associated were 150 or so TCR beta chains.

The source material was PBMCs. The receptor comes from a man between 25 and 39 years old in good health and CMV-seronegative. This sequence joins TRBV19 and TRBJ2-2; the D gene is possibly TRBD1 (6 bases). The CDR3 protein is CASRLRQEKINGELFF. The CDR3 DNA follows: TGTGCCAGTAGGCTCCGACAGGAAAAGATCAACGGGGAGCTGTTTTTT.